One and the same sample provided the 23 T cell receptor beta chains below, sequenced in a study of T cell responses to AZD1222 COVID-19 vaccine. Here immunoSEQ multiplex PCR was the method, and the copy in TCRdb shows in-frame clones only, minus some. This table holds about 110,000 clones, around 94% found once. The sample consisted of peripheral blood, taken on day 0 of AZD1222 vaccination. These receptor sequences come from an adult in good health.

The rearrangement links TRBV5-1 to TRBJ2-2, with a possible D match to TRBD1 (5 bases). Between the trimmed V and J ends, which lost 5 bases and 0 bases, there was a span of 11 bases. Germline-derived CDR1 and CDR2 are SGHRS and YFSETQ. The CDR3 loop spans 15 amino acids. CDR3 sequence (DNA): TGCGCCAGCAGTCCGGACACTACGAACACCGGGGAGCTGTTTTTT. Residues: CASSPDTTNTGELFF.

The genes are TRBV28 and TRBJ1-5, with TRBD1 as a possible D gene (6 bases). The CDR3 has 13 residues. The germline gives CDR1 MDHEN, CDR2 SYDVKM. Trimming left V 8 bases short and J 5 bases short, with 13 bases between. The CDR3 reads CASVLGGHQPQHF. The DNA of the CDR3 is TGTGCCAGCGTTCTAGGGGGTCATCAGCCCCAGCATTTT.

V gene TRBV18 combines with J gene TRBJ1-1; 8 nucleotides line up with TRBD1. This CDR3 has 17 residues. With V trimmed by 4 bases and J by 0 bases, 10 bases remained unmatched. CDR1 is KGHSH and CDR2 is LQKENI in the germline V gene. The CDR3 DNA follows: TGTGCCAGCTCACTAGGACAGGGTTTGTTTGTGAACACTGAAGCTTTCTTT. Translated, it gives CASSLGQGLFVNTEAFF.

The rearrangement links TRBV2 to TRBJ1-1; a possible D gene is TRBD1 (6 bases). This CDR3 region has 13 residues. Trimming took 4 bases from V and 4 from J, leaving 10 bases between them. Germline V gives CDR1 SNHLY, CDR2 FYNNEI. The CDR3 loop is CASSVGRGTEAFF. The CDR3 region has the DNA TGTGCCAGCAGTGTGGGCAGGGGCACTGAAGCTTTCTTT.

The chain couples TRBV5-8 to TRBJ2-1; D is undetermined. The CDR3 loop spans 13 amino acids. Trimming took off 2 bases at V and 6 bases at J, with 9 bases between the two ends. Germline-derived CDR1 and CDR2 are SGHTS and YDEGEE. CDR3 in amino acids: CASSLDPVNEQFF. The CDR3 DNA is TGTGCCAGCAGCTTAGACCCTGTCAATGAGCAGTTCTTC.

The chain employs TRBV18 and TRBJ1-5; the D gene is possibly TRBD1 (6 bases). The CDR3 length is 15 residues. The germline V gene has CDR1 KGHSH and CDR2 LQKENI. The V gene lost 4 bases and the J gene lost 4 bases, with 14 bases spanning the gap. The CDR3 coding sequence is TGTGCCAGCTCACAAGGGACACCGGATAATCAGCCCCAGCATTTT. It codes for CASSQGTPDNQPQHF.

J is TRBJ2-1 and V is TRBV24-1, with 9 positions matching TRBD2. The germline gives CDR1 KGHDR, CDR2 SFDVKD. There are 13 residues in the CDR3. Losses at the gene ends were 10 bases for V and 2 bases for J; bases not matched to a gene: 2. This CDR3 is CATRGGAYNEQFF. In DNA form, the CDR3 reads TGTGCCACGCGGGGGGGAGCCTACAATGAGCAGTTCTTC.

The chain is built from TRBV29-1 and TRBJ1-5; no firm D call. The CDR3 consists of 12 residues. Trimming cost V 4 bases and J 4 bases, with 8 bases left between them. Germline CDR1 and CDR2: SQVTM and ANQGSEA. The DNA for the CDR3 is TGCAGCGTTGGGTTGAAAAATCAGCCCCAGCATTTT. It yields the protein CSVGLKNQPQHF.

J is TRBJ1-1 and V is TRBV4-3; D is unresolved. Trimming pared 0 bases from V and 5 bases from J, leaving 19 bases between. Germline CDR1 is LGHNA and CDR2 is YSLEER. The CDR3 is made up of 17 amino acids. The CDR3 is CASSQDWVYINGTEAFF. CDR3 DNA sequence: TGCGCCAGCAGCCAAGATTGGGTTTACATAAACGGGACTGAAGCTTTCTTT.

The rearrangement links TRBV19 to TRBJ1-5; no definite D call. Trimming left V 3 bases short and J 7 bases short, with 10 bases between. CDR3 size: 13 residues. Germline-derived CDR1 and CDR2 are LNHDA and SQIVND (reference sequence). The CDR3 spells CASSIPDNQPQHF. The CDR3 DNA reads TGTGCCAGTAGTATCCCAGATAACCAGCCCCAGCATTTT.

This chain joins TRBV5-4 and TRBJ2-5; TRBD1 might be the D (6 bases). This CDR3 comprises 15 residues. CDR1 is SGHNT, CDR2 YYREEE, per germline (reference sequence). The V end lost 2 bases, the J end lost 2 bases, and 13 bases lay between the germline ends. CDR3 nucleotide sequence: TGTGCCAGCAGCTTCCCAGGGGAAATACAAGAGACCCAGTACTTC. Encoded protein: CASSFPGEIQETQYF.

This sequence joins TRBV28 and TRBJ1-2; D gene uncertain. The CDR3 runs to 14 residues. Trimming took 5 bases from V and 1 from J, leaving 11 bases between them. CDR1 and CDR2 (germline): MDHEN, SYDVKM. For the CDR3, the DNA is TGTGCCAGCAGTACACTGGACCGTAACTATGGCTACACCTTC. It specifies CASSTLDRNYGYTF.

This clone has just one count. Here the CDR3 reads CASSDGTRGPYGYTF. The CDR3, as DNA: TGTGCCAGCAGTGATGGGACCCGGGGTCCCTATGGCTACACCTTC. The V and J genes are TRBV6-1 and TRBJ1-2; possibly TRBD1 for D (5 bases). Germline values: CDR1 MNHNS, CDR2 SASEGT. Trimming took off 3 bases at V and 4 bases at J, with 15 bases between the two ends. This CDR3 region has 15 residues.

The chain recombines TRBV12-3 or TRBV12-4 with TRBJ1-2; D uncertain. With 3 bases removed from V and 8 bases from J, the gap between germline ends came to 13 bases. The CDR3 runs to 13 residues. The CDR3 spells CASSFAPESGYTF. The CDR3 DNA sequence: TGTGCCAGCAGTTTCGCCCCCGAATCGGGCTACACCTTC.

The rearrangement links TRBV7-6 to TRBJ2-7, with 10 bases matching TRBD1. CDR1 is SGHVS and CDR2 is FNYEAQ in the germline V gene. This CDR3 is built from 15 residues. V lost 1 base to trimming and J lost 6 bases; unmatched junction nucleotides: 6. The CDR3 loop reads CASSLGTGGGGEQYF. CDR3 sequence (DNA): TGTGCCAGCAGCTTAGGGACAGGGGGAGGAGGCGAGCAGTACTTC.

The chain joins TRBV15 to TRBJ1-4; 8 nucleotides align to TRBD1. Germline-derived CDR1 and CDR2 are LNHNV and YYDKDF (reference sequence). The trim removed 4 bases at V and 2 bases at J, leaving 6 bases unmatched. The CDR3 has 16 amino acids. The CDR3 loop is CATSTDRAATNEKLFF. The CDR3 DNA reads TGTGCCACCAGCACGGACAGGGCGGCGACTAATGAAAAACTGTTTTTT.

V gene TRBV18 combines with J gene TRBJ1-5; the D is unclear. Between the trimmed V and J ends, which lost 4 bases and 6 bases, there was a span of 13 bases. The CDR3 is 14 amino acids. The germline CDR1 and CDR2 sequences are KGHSH and LQKENI. CDR3 region: CASSLQGWTQPQHF. Written as DNA, the CDR3 is TGTGCCAGCTCACTACAAGGATGGACTCAGCCCCAGCATTTT.

The J gene is TRBJ2-1, the V gene TRBV19; D is unclear. The CDR3 consists of 15 residues. V was clipped by 0 bases and J by 0 bases, with 6 bases between them. CDR1 is LNHDA and CDR2 is SQIVND in the germline V gene (reference sequence). In nucleotides, the CDR3 is TGTGCCAGTAGTATAGAAGTAGCCTCCTACAATGAGCAGTTCTTC. Translation: CASSIEVASYNEQFF.

V gene TRBV7-8 combines with J gene TRBJ2-1, with 11 nucleotides matching TRBD2. The CDR3 runs 14 residues. J lost 14 bases, V lost 5 bases, and 11 bases had no gene match. Germline CDR1 is SGHVS and CDR2 is FQNEAQ. This CDR3 reads CASSPGLAGGVEFF. CDR3 DNA sequence: TGTGCCAGCAGCCCTGGACTAGCGGGTGGTGTTGAGTTCTTC.

The chain carries TRBV20-1 and TRBJ2-1; D uncertain. Trimming cost V 8 bases and J 8 bases, with 4 bases left between them. The CDR3 consists of 8 residues. Germline V CDR1 and CDR2: DFQATT, SNEGSKA (reference sequence). For the CDR3, the DNA is TGCAGTAGCGATGAGCAGTTCTTC. Protein: CSSDEQFF.

The chain joins TRBV18 to TRBJ1-1; D ambiguous. Per germline, CDR1 KGHSH and CDR2 LQKENI. The V end was cut by 4 bases, the J end by 1 base, with 13 bases between. CDR3 length equals 15 residues. CDR3 nucleotides: TGTGCCAGCTCACTTTGGGGTGGGAAGAACACTGAAGCTTTCTTT. This encodes CASSLWGGKNTEAFF.

V is TRBV6-4 and J is TRBJ2-7; 10 bases are shared with TRBD1. From germline, CDR1 is MRHNA and CDR2 SNTAGT. The CDR3 spans 16 residues. V lost 7 bases and J lost 4; bases outside the gene matches: 13. CDR3 sequence reads: CASTTPPGQGPYEQYF. The CDR3 DNA reads TGTGCCAGCACCACCCCCCCGGGACAGGGGCCGTACGAGCAGTACTTC.

V usage is TRBV6-5 and J usage is TRBJ1-1, with D unclear. Trimming cost V 6 bases and J 5 bases, with 16 bases left between them. The CDR3 loop spans 14 amino acids. Germline V gene lookup returns CDR1 MNHEY and CDR2 SVGAGI. Written as DNA, the CDR3 is TGTGCCAGCAGCTCCCGTCAGGCTAGTACTGAAGCTTTCTTT. Its protein is CASSSRQASTEAFF.